The 8 T cell receptor beta chains below all came from one sample that was sequenced in a study of blood T cells in healthy people across ages. A sample-barcoded 5' primer and a J-beta primer mix were used in a second PCR of about 6 to 11 cycles. TCRdb called the 5' RACE reads again in MiXCR, with one record for every CDR3 protein. The sample lists about a million distinct CDR3 sequences, roughly 51% occurring once. Sequencing was carried out using blood. The receptors shown here come from a woman aged 60 to 75 in good health.

The genes are TRBV13 and TRBJ2-7; the D gene is possibly TRBD2 (5 bases). The germline gives CDR1 PRHDT, CDR2 FYEKMQ (reference sequence). The germline V and J ends were trimmed by 5 bases and 7 bases, with 24 bases remaining between them. This CDR3 is built from 16 residues. DNA of the CDR3: TGTGCCAGCAGCCCGTCCGCCACTACTAGTTACAATGAGCAGTACTTC. Encoded protein: CASSPSATTSYNEQYF.

The CDR3 spells CSARYRGNSPLHF. The CDR3 DNA reads as TGCAGTGCTAGGTACAGGGGTAATTCACCCCTCCACTTT. The V call is TRBV20-1, the J call TRBJ1-6; 7 bases match TRBD1. The CDR3 contains 13 residues. Trimming at V came to 3 bases and at J to 6 bases, leaving 2 bases not matched to a gene. Germline V lookup: CDR1 DFQATT, CDR2 SNEGSKA (reference sequence).

In nucleotides, the CDR3 is TGTGCCAGCAGCTCGGACCGCTACCACTACGAGCAGTACTTC. Protein product: CASSSDRYHYEQYF. The genes are TRBV5-5 and TRBJ2-7; D unclear. Trimming took 3 bases from V and 3 from J, leaving 13 bases between them. CDR3 size: 14 residues. CDR1 and CDR2 from the germline V gene are SGHKS and YYEKEE (reference sequence).

The J gene is TRBJ2-7, the V gene TRBV5-1; a possible D gene is TRBD2 (5 bases). Germline-derived CDR1 and CDR2 are SGHRS and YFSETQ. V lost 4 bases and J lost 3, with 26 bases in between. This CDR3 region has 18 residues. The CDR3 DNA reads as TGCGCCAGCAGCCTCCCTGTGGGTGAGGAGGAACTACTCTACGAGCAGTACTTC. As protein: CASSLPVGEEELLYEQYF.

This chain links TRBV27 with TRBJ2-7; TRBD2 is a possible D gene (6 bases). This CDR3 is 12 amino acids long. V gave up 4 bases and J gave up 7 bases, with 11 bases separating them. Germline values: CDR1 MNHEY, CDR2 SMNVEV (reference sequence). CDR3 in DNA: TGTGCCAGCAGTTCTACTAGCAAAGAGCAGTACTTC. Translation: CASSSTSKEQYF.

This clonotype has only a few counts. The gene calls are TRBV10-3 and TRBJ2-3; 12 bases are a match to TRBD2. Germline CDR1 ENHRY, CDR2 SYGVKD. This CDR3 is built from 18 residues. Trimming took 4 bases from V and 2 from J; bases not matched to a gene: 10. For the CDR3, the DNA is TGTGCCATCAGTGCTTCAACCGGGACTAGCGGGCCCACAGATACGCAGTATTTT. Protein product: CAISASTGTSGPTDTQYF.

The chain combines TRBV4-3 with TRBJ2-2; D may be TRBD1 (5 bases). V was pared by 0 bases and J by 5 bases, with 13 bases between. The CDR3 sequence is 16 residues long. CDR1 is LGHNA, CDR2 YSLEER, per germline. CDR3 bases: TGCGCCAGCAGCCAAGATCCGCAGGGAAGAACCGGGGAGCTGTTTTTT. Its translation: CASSQDPQGRTGELFF.

The chain recombines TRBV18 with TRBJ2-5; maybe TRBD1 (6 bases). The germline V and J ends were trimmed by 0 bases and 2 bases, with 13 bases remaining between them. Germline CDR1 and CDR2: KGHSH and LQKENI. The CDR3 has 16 residues. CDR3 nucleotides: TGTGCCAGCTCACCACCTGACAGGAGGCGGCAAGAGACCCAGTACTTC. Its translation: CASSPPDRRRQETQYF.